The T cell receptor beta chain under discussion was sequenced for a study of T cells in Graves' hyperthyroidism and ophthalmopathy. TCR beta CDR3 regions were amplified from RNA. The study used the HTBI primer set for a first-round RT-PCR of the TCR CDR3. TCRdb reprocessed the multiplex PCR reads with MiXCR, giving one entry per CDR3 protein. Here the sample spans hundreds of thousands of distinct CDR3 sequences, over 35% being singletons. There are 17 residues in the CDR3. The junction had 9 bases not matched to a gene; V was cut back by 2 bases and J by 4 bases. Germline CDR1 reads ENHRY; CDR2 reads SYGVKD. This clonotype is a singleton in its sample. Antigen: not known. Stable Graves' hyperthyroidism meant no ophthalmopathy progression within 18 months. Exclusion criteria comprised uncontrolled infection, other autoimmune disease, pregnancy or lactation. Study-level results: The blood repertoire included most of the expanded thyroid clonotypes above 0.001.

The chain uses TRBV10-3 and TRBJ1-4, with 8 bases identical to TRBD1. The sample taken for sequencing was blood. This receptor was taken from a woman aged 40 to 50 with Graves' hyperthyroidism. The CDR3 DNA sequence: TGTGCCATCAGTGAGGCCAGGGGGCCCTCTTATAATGAAAAACTGTTTTTT. Its protein product is CAISEARGPSYNEKLFF.